The 24 T cell receptor beta chains listed next were all sequenced from one sample in a study of glioma-infiltrating T cells after dendritic cell vaccination. Profiled with immunoSEQ multiplex PCR; TCRdb holds only in-frame clones, not every one. The data hold about 99,000 clones, with 75% to 85% observed a single time. The material was blood, obtained before dendritic cell vaccination. Receptors originate from a human donor with glioblastoma.

The chain has TRBV6-1 and TRBJ1-2; 8 bases map to TRBD1. With V trimmed by 4 bases and J by 8 bases, 27 bases remained unmatched. The V gene's germline CDR1 is MNHNS and CDR2 SASEGT. The CDR3 consists of 20 residues. The CDR3 nucleotides read TGTGCCAGCAGTGCCCAAAAGTCTGCCGGGACAGGAGTCTCACGGGCCGGCTACACCTTC. Translating it yields CASSAQKSAGTGVSRAGYTF.

CDR3 DNA sequence: TGCAGCGTCTCGGGGGGGAGTACCGGGGAGCTGTTTTTT. Amino acids: CSVSGGSTGELFF. This chain links TRBV29-1 with TRBJ2-2; 8 bases are shared with TRBD2. This CDR3 comprises 13 residues. Trimming at V came to 6 bases and at J to 5 bases, leaving 5 bases not matched to a gene. The germline CDR1 and CDR2 sequences are SQVTM and ANQGSEA.

The chain carries TRBV6-6 and TRBJ2-1; 8 bases map to TRBD1. The V gene end was trimmed by 7 bases and the J gene end by 8 bases; junction bases not matched to a gene: 13. The CDR3 runs 15 residues. Germline V gives CDR1 MNHNY, CDR2 SVGAGI (reference sequence). The CDR3 sequence is CASNTGTGGRDEQFF. The DNA of the CDR3 is TGTGCCAGCAATACAGGGACAGGTGGCCGGGATGAGCAGTTCTTC.

The chain couples TRBV27 to TRBJ2-4; possibly TRBD1 for D (8 bases). V lost 1 base to trimming and J lost 7 bases, with 20 bases between them. CDR1 and CDR2 from the germline V gene are MNHEY and SMNVEV (reference sequence). The CDR3 covers 17 residues. CDR3 protein: CASSLWAGGAGGNIQYF. The CDR3 nucleotides are TGTGCCAGCAGTTTATGGGCAGGGGGCGCCGGGGGGAACATTCAGTACTTC.

CDR3 sequence: CASSVGPGGRDTQYF. The CDR3 bases are TGTGCCAGCAGCGTAGGTCCGGGGGGGCGTGATACGCAGTATTTT. The chain couples TRBV9 to TRBJ2-3, with 8 bases lining up with TRBD2. The CDR3 consists of 15 residues. Germline lookup yields CDR1 SGDLS and CDR2 YYNGEE. The V segment lost 0 bases and the J segment 6 bases; nucleotides outside the gene matches: 6.

In DNA, the CDR3 is TGTGCCAGCAGCTTAGCGCCCCAGGGGTACTCCTACGAGCAGTACTTC. Translation gives CASSLAPQGYSYEQYF. This chain joins TRBV7-9 and TRBJ2-7; a weak D match, TRBD1 (6 bases). The CDR3 extends over 16 amino acids. The germline V gene has CDR1 SEHNR and CDR2 FQNEAQ (reference sequence). With 0 bases removed from V and 0 bases from J, the gap between germline ends came to 12 bases.

The chain has TRBV2 and TRBJ2-5; 7 positions agree with TRBD1. Germline values: CDR1 SNHLY, CDR2 FYNNEI. The CDR3 spans 16 residues. The ends lost 6 bases at V and 0 bases at J; junction bases unmatched: 10. The CDR3 here is CASRSDRDGYQETQYF. CDR3 nucleotide sequence: TGTGCCAGCAGGAGCGACAGGGATGGGTACCAAGAGACCCAGTACTTC.

The V and J genes are TRBV19 and TRBJ2-5; 11 nucleotides agree with TRBD2. The CDR3 has 16 amino acids. In germline, CDR1 is LNHDA, CDR2 SQIVND (reference sequence). The J segment lost 5 bases and the V segment lost 2 bases, leaving 7 bases of the junction unmatched. The DNA for the CDR3 is TGTGCCAGTAGTATACTAGCGGGGGGAACCGAGGAGACCCAGTACTTC. Amino acids: CASSILAGGTEETQYF. Full variable domain (rest looked up from reference TRBV19 and TRBJ2-5): DGGITQSPKYLFRKEGQNVTLSCEQNLNHDAMYWYRQDPGQGLRLIYYSQIVNDFQKGDIAEGYSVSREKKESFPLTVTSAQKNPTAFYLCASSILAGGTEETQYFGPGTRLLVL.

V and J are TRBV9 and TRBJ1-2, with D maybe TRBD1 (5 bases). Trimming removed 7 bases from V and 8 bases from J, with 9 bases in between. The CDR3 loop spans 10 amino acids. Germline assignment: CDR1 SGDLS and CDR2 YYNGEE. CDR3 sequence: CASGGEGYTF. Written as DNA, the CDR3 is TGTGCCAGCGGGGGGGAAGGCTACACCTTC.

Only one count was recorded for this clone. This rearrangement joins TRBV6-5 to TRBJ1-1; D is undetermined. Trimming stripped 4 bases from V and 2 bases from J, with 8 bases between. This CDR3 is 13 amino acids long. Germline loops: CDR1 MNHEY, CDR2 SVGAGI. CDR3 amino acids: CASSSVINTEAFF. Here the CDR3 DNA reads TGTGCCAGCAGTTCGGTGATTAACACTGAAGCTTTCTTT.

The chain employs TRBV9 and TRBJ2-2; TRBD2 might be the D (5 bases). The CDR3 contains 12 residues. V gave up 0 bases and J gave up 9 bases, with 6 bases separating them. CDR1 is SGDLS and CDR2 is YYNGEE in the germline V gene. The CDR3, as DNA: TGTGCCAGCAGCGTAGTGGACTGGGAGCTGTTTTTT. This gives the protein CASSVVDWELFF.

CDR3 amino acids: CAWSPIGGLNTGELFF. The CDR3 DNA reads TGTGCCTGGAGCCCTATCGGGGGTCTGAACACCGGGGAGCTGTTTTTT. The genes are TRBV30 and TRBJ2-2; D is possibly TRBD2 (6 bases). There are 16 residues in the CDR3. Germline lookup yields CDR1 GTSNPN and CDR2 SVGIG (reference sequence). With 3 bases removed from V and 1 base from J, the gap between germline ends came to 15 bases.

The chain combines TRBV4-2 with TRBJ2-1; D remains unclear. Trimming pared 0 bases from V and 5 bases from J, leaving 8 bases between. The CDR3 has 14 residues. The V gene's germline CDR1 is LGHNA and CDR2 YNFKEQ. CDR3 sequence (DNA): TGTGCCAGCAGCCAAGATGGAGTGGACAATGAGCAGTTCTTC. It codes for CASSQDGVDNEQFF.

The V call is TRBV25-1, the J call TRBJ1-4; TRBD1 matches at 7 bases. CDR1 is MGHDK, CDR2 SYGVNS, per germline. After removal of 6 bases from V and 8 bases from J, the junction contained 9 bases not matched to a gene. The CDR3 loop spans 14 amino acids. The CDR3 region has the DNA TGTGCCAGCAGGGCGGAGACAGGGAAGGAAAAACTGTTTTTT. This translates into CASRAETGKEKLFF. Full variable domain (outside the CDR3, taken from reference TRBV25-1 and TRBJ1-4): EADIYQTPRYLVIGTGKKITLECSQTMGHDKMYWYQQDPGMELHLIHYSYGVNSTEKGDLSSESTVSRIRTEHFPLTLESARPSHTSQYLCASRAETGKEKLFFGSGTQLSVL.

The chain links TRBV4-2 to TRBJ2-1; D not certain. This CDR3 has 12 amino acids. The V and J ends lost 1 base and 7 bases respectively, with 5 bases between them. Germline-derived CDR1 and CDR2 are LGHNA and YNFKEQ. The CDR3 DNA is TGTGCCAGCAGCCAAGTCCGTAATGAGCAGTTCTTC. Translating it yields CASSQVRNEQFF.

The V call is TRBV11-3, the J call TRBJ2-5, with D tentatively TRBD2 (6 bases). Per the germline V gene, CDR1 is SGHNT and CDR2 is YENEEA. The length of the CDR3 is 14 residues. V dropped 5 bases and J dropped 2 bases, with 12 bases sitting between them. The CDR3 is CASSPGEPQETQYF. CDR3 nucleotide sequence: TGTGCCAGCAGCCCGGGGGAGCCGCAAGAGACCCAGTACTTC.

V gene TRBV2 combines with J gene TRBJ1-5; no reliable D call. Germline values: CDR1 SNHLY, CDR2 FYNNEI. This CDR3 is built from 14 residues. The ends were cut back, 3 bases at V and 3 bases at J, with 9 bases in the middle. For the CDR3, the DNA is TGTGCCAGCAGTGATTTGAGCTCCAATCAGCCCCAGCATTTT. It is translated as CASSDLSSNQPQHF.

The J gene is TRBJ2-3, the V gene TRBV30, with 10 positions matching TRBD2. The CDR3 has 13 amino acids. With V trimmed by 3 bases and J by 6 bases, 3 bases remained unmatched. The V gene's germline CDR1 is GTSNPN and CDR2 SVGIG (reference sequence). This CDR3 is CAWRLAGVDTQYF. The CDR3 DNA reads TGTGCCTGGAGGCTAGCGGGGGTGGATACGCAGTATTTT.

This clone appeared a few times. The CDR3 is CASTSGGTSTDTQYF. CDR3 DNA sequence: TGTGCCAGTACGAGCGGGGGGACTAGCACAGATACGCAGTATTTT. The J gene is TRBJ2-3, the V gene TRBV19, with TRBD2 identical over 9 bases. Germline assignment: CDR1 LNHDA and CDR2 SQIVND (reference sequence). Germline trimming cut 7 bases from V and 0 bases from J; bases unmatched to any gene: 5. The CDR3 is made up of 15 amino acids.

CDR3 DNA: TGCGCCAGCCTCCCCGGGACAGGGGACTACAATGAGCAGTTCTTC. This encodes CASLPGTGDYNEQFF. This sequence joins TRBV5-1 and TRBJ2-1; 10 bases map to TRBD1. The junction had 7 bases not matched to a gene; V was cut back by 7 bases and J by 3 bases. The germline V gene encodes CDR1 SGHRS and CDR2 YFSETQ. This CDR3 region has 15 residues.

V gene TRBV11-2 combines with J gene TRBJ2-7; TRBD2 might be the D (5 bases). The V gene lost 6 bases and the J gene lost 1 base, with 13 bases spanning the gap. Per germline, CDR1 SGHAT and CDR2 FQNNGV. There are 14 residues in the CDR3. CDR3: CASRLRGNSYEQYF. In DNA form, the CDR3 reads TGTGCCAGCAGGCTGAGAGGGAATTCCTACGAGCAGTACTTC.

The chain carries TRBV7-9 and TRBJ1-2, with D perhaps matching TRBD1 (5 bases). This CDR3 has 13 amino acids. In germline, CDR1 is SEHNR, CDR2 FQNEAQ (reference sequence). Trimming removed 5 bases from V and 4 bases from J, with 11 bases in between. The CDR3 nucleotides read TGTGCCAGCAGCGAGGCGGGGGGCTATGGCTACACCTTC. Translation: CASSEAGGYGYTF.

CDR3 in amino acids: CASSYLDRANTGELFF. The CDR3 DNA sequence: TGTGCCAGCAGCTACTTGGACAGGGCGAACACCGGGGAGCTGTTTTTT. The J gene is TRBJ2-2, the V gene TRBV7-2, with TRBD1 matching over 8 bases. Germline CDR1 is SGHTA and CDR2 is FQGNSA. There are 16 residues in the CDR3. Trimming removed 4 bases from V and 0 bases from J; junction bases left unmatched: 4.

The chain joins TRBV27 to TRBJ2-4; tentatively, D is TRBD1 (6 bases). Germline V lookup: CDR1 MNHEY, CDR2 SMNVEV (reference sequence). V was clipped by 8 bases and J by 8 bases, with 16 bases between them. This CDR3 is built from 13 residues. CDR3 sequence reads: CASGQGYRDIQYF. The CDR3 DNA follows: TGTGCCAGCGGTCAGGGGTATAGGGACATTCAGTACTTC.